The rows below give T cell receptor beta chains drawn from one sample of a study of T cells in Graves' hyperthyroidism and ophthalmopathy. TCRdb re-derived calls from the multiplex PCR reads in MiXCR, one entry per CDR3 protein. The profile covers fewer than 400,000 distinct CDR3 sequences, with 16% appearing a single time and around a third taken by the ten largest. The sample was blood. These receptors came from a young man with Graves' hyperthyroidism. Both conserved end residues are part of each CDR3. Where a row states a size, it is once, few, many or the class of an expanded clone; other rows omit it.

clone_size j_call v_call cdr3_aa
many TRBJ2-7 TRBV28 CASTWGTSYEQYF
few TRBJ1-5 TRBV2 CASRYREGNQPQHF
many TRBJ1-1 TRBV12-3/TRBV12-4 CASSQFKYTEAFF
many TRBJ2-7 TRBV28 CASSLMGQRYEQYF
- TRBJ2-7 TRBV7-7 CASSLAVGDEQYF
- TRBJ2-7 TRBV4-1 CASSHSKGEQYF
- TRBJ1-2 TRBV13 CASSLLAGNYGYTF
many TRBJ1-5 TRBV7-8 CASSLTGDSSQPQHF
- TRBJ2-5 TRBV5-1 CASSLGLAGGLEETQYF
few TRBJ1-2 TRBV18 CASSPRQANYGYTF
many TRBJ2-3 TRBV7-9 CASSRALSTDTQYF
- TRBJ1-1 TRBV11-2 CASSLRRGATAEAFF
few TRBJ2-7 TRBV2 CASSTWDSLPSYEQYF
few TRBJ2-7 TRBV5-1 CASAGLVAYEQYF
few TRBJ2-1 TRBV20-1 CSASNPRGGRDRFF
once TRBJ2-7 TRBV20-1 CSARRSRYTSEQYF
- TRBJ2-1 TRBV29-1 CSVDGGEQFF
many TRBJ2-7 TRBV6-1 CASSDHPGGGYEQYF
- TRBJ2-7 TRBV20-1 CSARDWQGAVHEQYF
many TRBJ2-1 TRBV7-9 CASSPGRDRDNEQFF
many TRBJ2-5 TRBV11-2 CASSSRALAGEKRETQYF
many TRBJ2-7 TRBV30 CAWRDTYEQYF
- TRBJ2-2 TRBV7-2 CASSLANAVPTGELFF
- TRBJ1-3 TRBV19 CASSPPWDSSGNTIYF